One and the same sample provided the 23 T cell receptor beta chains below, sequenced in a study. TCRdb used MiXCR to reprocess the RT-PCR reads, holding one entry per CDR3 protein. Here the sample spans almost 700,000 distinct CDR3 sequences, about 14% being singletons. The sequencing sample was made of memory CD4+ T cells from blood. The origin of the receptors is a female donor in good health, serving as a healthy control.

This clonotype has at least ten counts. The CDR3 sequence is CSAKSGGGETQYF. The CDR3 DNA follows: TGCAGTGCCAAATCGGGGGGAGGGGAGACCCAGTACTTC. This chain uses TRBV20-1 with TRBJ2-5, with 7 bases identical to TRBD2. The J segment lost 5 bases and the V segment lost 6 bases, leaving 9 bases of the junction unmatched. The CDR3 totals 13 residues. Germline assignment: CDR1 DFQATT and CDR2 SNEGSKA (reference sequence).

In this sample, this clonotype turned up many times. This rearrangement joins TRBV3-1 to TRBJ1-2; D is uncertain. This CDR3 comprises 14 residues. Trimming stripped 4 bases from V and 3 bases from J, with 12 bases between. Germline V CDR1 and CDR2: LGHDT, YNNKEL (reference sequence). The CDR3 protein is CASSPRGQYYGYTF. DNA of the CDR3: TGTGCCAGCAGCCCGCGCGGGCAATACTATGGCTACACCTTC.

This clonotype has a count of ten or more. The chain is built from TRBV4-3 and TRBJ2-5; possibly TRBD2 for D (6 bases). The ends were cut back, 0 bases at V and 7 bases at J, with 15 bases in the middle. This CDR3 spans 15 amino acids. Germline CDR1 reads LGHNA; CDR2 reads YSLEER. In DNA, the CDR3 is TGCGCCAGCAGCCAAGAGACGGGACTCCTGTCGACCCAGTACTTC. Translation gives CASSQETGLLSTQYF.

The chain employs TRBV4-1 and TRBJ2-1, with D perhaps TRBD2 (6 bases). Looked up from germline, CDR1 is MGHRA and CDR2 is YSYEKL. CDR3 size: 16 residues. V gave up 4 bases and J gave up 2 bases, with 15 bases separating them. The CDR3 coding sequence is TGCGCCAGCAGCCCTCTGGGGAGGATCGCCTACAATGAGCAGTTCTTC. Translating gives CASSPLGRIAYNEQFF.

The CDR3 spells CSARRGGAGEKLFF. The CDR3 nucleotides read TGCAGCGCCCGGAGGGGAGGGGCGGGGGAAAAACTGTTTTTT. The genes are TRBV29-1 and TRBJ1-4; maybe TRBD1 (5 bases). CDR1 and CDR2 (germline): SQVTM, ANQGSEA. The CDR3 length is 14 residues. V lost 7 bases and J 8 bases, leaving 20 bases between the germline ends.

This clonotype was seen many times. The chain combines TRBV12-3 or TRBV12-4 with TRBJ2-3, with D possibly being TRBD1 (6 bases). The CDR3 is made up of 15 amino acids. V was shortened by 5 bases and J by 5 bases, with 17 bases between the two germline ends. The CDR3 sequence is CASSPPTGLGDTQYF. The CDR3 DNA reads TGTGCCAGCAGTCCGCCCACAGGGCTCGGAGATACGCAGTATTTT.

Many counts were recorded for this clonotype. CDR3 protein: CASSVWTPYGYTF. The CDR3 DNA reads as TGTGCCAGCAGTGTATGGACGCCATATGGCTACACCTTC. This chain joins TRBV6-2 or TRBV6-3 and TRBJ1-2, with D hard to call. Trimming pared 5 bases from V and 5 bases from J, leaving 12 bases between. Germline V CDR1 and CDR2: MNHEY, SVGEGT. The CDR3 consists of 13 residues.

This clonotype was picked up a small number of times. The V call is TRBV5-8, the J call TRBJ2-2; 12 nucleotides agree with TRBD2. Germline CDR1 reads SGHTS; CDR2 reads YDEGEE. There are 15 residues in the CDR3. The trim removed 4 bases at V and 6 bases at J, leaving 4 bases unmatched. CDR3: CASSLRLAGAGELFF. CDR3 sequence (DNA): TGTGCCAGCAGCCTACGACTAGCGGGAGCCGGGGAGCTGTTTTTT.

The chain uses TRBV21-1 and TRBJ1-2; TRBD1 reflects the table's D call only, with no check against the DNA. TRBV21-1 is a recognized pseudogene. The CDR3 contains 16 residues. CDR3: CASRRPPRPGVRGYTF. The CDR3 DNA reads TGTGCCAGCAGACGCCCCCCTCGACCAGGGGTGAGAGGCTACACCTTC.

The CDR3 loop reads CASSPGQGLAETQYF. CDR3 DNA sequence: TGTGCCAGCAGCCCGGGACAGGGTTTGGCGGAGACCCAGTACTTC. The rearrangement joins TRBV7-9 to TRBJ2-5, with 9 bases lining up with TRBD1. From germline, CDR1 is SEHNR and CDR2 FQNEAQ (reference sequence). The CDR3 is 15 residues long. The ends lost 5 bases at V and 5 bases at J; junction bases unmatched: 9.

This clonotype has more than one count but fewer than ten. V is TRBV12-3 or TRBV12-4 and J is TRBJ2-7, with 10 nucleotides matching TRBD1. Trimming at V came to 8 bases and at J to 2 bases, leaving 3 bases not matched to a gene. The CDR3 is made up of 13 amino acids. Here the CDR3 reads CASRDRGAYEQYF. The CDR3 DNA reads TGTGCCAGCCGGGACAGGGGAGCCTACGAGCAGTACTTC.

Worth noting for this clonotype: Germline and junction disagree at one end, which may indicate a read error. This chain connects TRBV4-2 to TRBJ1-2; D possibly corresponds to TRBD1 (5 bases). CDR3 size: 11 residues. CDR1 LGHNA and CDR2 YNFKEQ come from the germline V gene. This chain's CDR3 is CASSSDRRFNF. DNA for the CDR3: TGTGCCAGCAGCTCAGACAGACGGTTTAATTTC.

This clonotype was counted ten times or more. The rearrangement uses TRBV29-1 and TRBJ2-3, with unresolved D. CDR1 is SQVTM, CDR2 ANQGSEA, per germline. V gave up 7 bases and J gave up 5 bases, with 7 bases separating them. This CDR3 is built from 10 residues. The CDR3 sequence is CSGIRDTQYF. The DNA of the CDR3 is TGCAGCGGTATTAGAGATACGCAGTATTTT.

V usage is TRBV21-1 and J usage is TRBJ2-7. TRBV21-1 is shown as a pseudogene. CDR3 size: 16 residues. The CDR3, as DNA: TGTGCCAGCAGCAAATCGGTGAGGCGGAGCTTCTACGAGCAGTACTTC. Its protein is CASSKSVRRSFYEQYF.

Only a few counts were recorded for this clonotype. The chain links TRBV5-1 to TRBJ2-7; TRBD1 matches at 7 bases. This CDR3 region has 14 residues. The V segment lost 7 bases and the J segment 6 bases; nucleotides outside the gene matches: 13. CDR1 SGHRS and CDR2 YFSETQ come from the germline V gene. The CDR3 spells CASEALTGFGEQYF. The CDR3 nucleotides are TGCGCCAGCGAGGCGTTGACAGGGTTCGGCGAGCAGTACTTC.

This clonotype was observed at least ten times. V gene TRBV7-2 combines with J gene TRBJ1-2; 9 bases map to TRBD1. The CDR3 sequence is 14 residues long. J lost 4 bases, V lost 4 bases, and 4 bases had no gene match. Germline V lookup: CDR1 SGHTA, CDR2 FQGNSA. CDR3 sequence (DNA): TGTGCCAGCAGCTCGGGACAGGGCCTCTATGGCTACACCTTC. Translating gives CASSSGQGLYGYTF.

This clonotype came up a few times. The gene calls are TRBV10-3 and TRBJ2-6, with D perhaps TRBD1 or TRBD2 (6 bases each). Germline V gene sequence: CDR1 ENHRY, CDR2 SYGVKD. CDR3 length equals 16 residues. V dropped 2 bases and J dropped 1 base, with 9 bases sitting between them. This chain's CDR3 is CAISETGRSGANVLTF. CDR3 nucleotide sequence: TGTGCCATCAGTGAGACAGGGAGGTCTGGGGCCAACGTCCTGACTTTC.

The sample holds a few counts of this clonotype. The chain has TRBV27 and TRBJ1-3; D unresolved. Trimming cost V 1 base and J 0 bases, with 13 bases left between them. The length of the CDR3 is 17 residues. Germline V gene sequence: CDR1 MNHEY, CDR2 SMNVEV (reference sequence). The CDR3 is CASSLLRDVHSGNTIYF. The CDR3 DNA is TGTGCCAGCAGTTTATTACGCGACGTTCACTCTGGAAACACCATATATTTT.

The chain joins TRBV6-1 to TRBJ2-3; D not certain. Germline loops: CDR1 MNHNS, CDR2 SASEGT. V dropped 1 base and J dropped 5 bases, with 7 bases sitting between them. The CDR3 covers 13 residues. CDR3 in amino acids: CASSEGKGDTQYF. The CDR3 coding sequence is TGTGCCAGCAGTGAAGGAAAAGGAGATACGCAGTATTTT.

This clonotype was detected only a few times. The chain has TRBV4-1 and TRBJ2-7; 8 bases fit TRBD2. The germline V gene encodes CDR1 MGHRA and CDR2 YSYEKL. V gave up 2 bases and J gave up 0 bases; unmatched junction bases: 6. The CDR3 totals 16 residues. The CDR3 bases are TGCGCCAGCAGCCAAACCCCCGGGACTAGCTCCTACGAGCAGTACTTC. Protein: CASSQTPGTSSYEQYF.

This chain uses TRBV9 with TRBJ2-7; 10 nucleotides match TRBD2. V lost 3 bases and J lost 5; bases outside the gene matches: 11. The germline V gene encodes CDR1 SGDLS and CDR2 YYNGEE. The CDR3 extends over 16 amino acids. As DNA, the CDR3 is TGTGCCAGCAGCGGACCCCGGGCTAGCGGGAGACACGAGCAGTACTTC. Amino acids: CASSGPRASGRHEQYF.

This clonotype was counted a few times. The DNA of the CDR3 is TGTGCCAGCAGCTTAGGGACGGCGGAAAAACTGTTTTTT. It codes for CASSLGTAEKLFF. V gene TRBV7-2 combines with J gene TRBJ1-4; D gene unclear. The CDR3 length is 13 residues. Germline V gives CDR1 SGHTA, CDR2 FQGNSA. The ends were cut back, 1 base at V and 8 bases at J, with 8 bases in the middle.

This clonotype occurred a few times. The V gene is TRBV27, the J gene TRBJ1-2, with TRBD1 matching 10 bases. V lost 6 bases to trimming and J lost 7 bases; unmatched junction nucleotides: 14. The length of the CDR3 is 16 residues. Germline V gives CDR1 MNHEY, CDR2 SMNVEV (reference sequence). The CDR3: CASSYLPATGGFGYTF. The CDR3 DNA follows: TGTGCCAGCAGCTACCTCCCGGCGACAGGGGGCTTTGGCTACACCTTC.